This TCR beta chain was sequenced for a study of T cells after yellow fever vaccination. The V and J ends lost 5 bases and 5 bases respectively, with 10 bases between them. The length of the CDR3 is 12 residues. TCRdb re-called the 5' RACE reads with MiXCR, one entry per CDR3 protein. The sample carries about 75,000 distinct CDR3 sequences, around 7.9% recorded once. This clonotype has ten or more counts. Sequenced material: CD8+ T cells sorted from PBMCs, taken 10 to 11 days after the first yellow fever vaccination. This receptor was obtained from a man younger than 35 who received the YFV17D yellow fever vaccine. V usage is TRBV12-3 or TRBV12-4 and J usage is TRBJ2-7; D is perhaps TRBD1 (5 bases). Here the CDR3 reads CASSMGPNEQYV. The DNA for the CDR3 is TGTGCCAGCAGTATGGGGCCAAACGAGCAGTACGTC.